The 18 T cell receptor beta chains listed next were all sequenced from one sample in a study of Graves' ophthalmopathy and Graves' hyperthyroidism. Amplification of the TCR beta CDR3 regions used RNA transcripts (as template). The workflow started with a first-round RT-PCR run with HTBI primers and then moved on to a second-round multiplex PCR. TCRdb re-derived calls from the multiplex PCR reads in MiXCR, one entry per CDR3 protein. The table records hundreds of thousands of distinct CDR3 sequences, roughly 20% of them present only once. The sample taken for sequencing was peripheral blood. The receptors stem from a woman younger than 35 with stable Graves' hyperthyroidism.

There are many counts of this clonotype. The chain carries TRBV6-2 or TRBV6-3 and TRBJ2-5; 9 nucleotides agree with TRBD2. Trimming took 6 bases from V and 3 from J; bases not matched to a gene: 14. Germline V gene data show CDR1 as MNHEY and CDR2 as SVGEGT. The CDR3 runs to 17 residues. CDR3 residues: CASSSHNPGLAEETQYF. In nucleotides, the CDR3 is TGTGCCAGCAGCTCCCATAATCCGGGACTAGCAGAAGAGACCCAGTACTTC.

This clonotype was recorded at least ten times. This sequence joins TRBV12-3 or TRBV12-4 and TRBJ2-7; no clear D gene. The CDR3 spans 14 residues. Deletions cut 3 bases from V and 4 bases from J, with 13 bases between. The DNA of the CDR3 is TGTGCCAGCAGTTTCGCACAGACTCCTTACGAGCAGTACTTC. Translating gives CASSFAQTPYEQYF.

This clonotype occurred many times. This sequence joins TRBV10-3 and TRBJ2-2; D ambiguous. The length of the CDR3 is 13 residues. Per germline, CDR1 ENHRY and CDR2 SYGVKD. V was trimmed by 5 bases and J by 6 bases, leaving 10 bases between them. The CDR3 region is CAISPVDPGELFF. The CDR3 bases are TGTGCCATCAGTCCGGTGGACCCCGGGGAGCTGTTTTTT.

V gene TRBV10-3 combines with J gene TRBJ2-5; tentatively, D is TRBD2 (7 bases). The CDR3 is made up of 13 amino acids. Trimming removed 10 bases at V and 5 bases at J, with 17 bases between. Germline CDR1 ENHRY, CDR2 SYGVKD. CDR3 nucleotide sequence: TGTGCCAACAATGCAGGGGAGGGGGAGACCCAGTACTTC. It yields the protein CANNAGEGETQYF.

This clonotype turned up a few times. This chain connects TRBV6-7 to TRBJ1-3, with 7 bases lining up with TRBD1. TRBV6-7 is identified as an open reading frame with a role that is uncertain. This CDR3 has 17 residues. V lost 5 bases, J lost 1 base, and 11 bases stayed unmatched. Here the CDR3 DNA reads TGTGCCAGCAGTCCGAGTGACAGGGACTATTCTGGAAACACCATATATTTT. Its protein product is CASSPSDRDYSGNTIYF.

This clonotype was observed a handful of times. V usage is TRBV5-1 and J usage is TRBJ2-5; 9 nucleotides line up with TRBD1. Germline assignment: CDR1 SGHRS and CDR2 YFSETQ. V lost 3 bases to trimming and J lost 5 bases; unmatched junction nucleotides: 8. The CDR3 contains 15 residues. The CDR3 is CASSSQGQGVETQYF. As DNA, the CDR3 is TGCGCCAGCAGCTCCCAGGGACAGGGCGTTGAGACCCAGTACTTC.

In its sample, this clonotype was seen many times. The rearrangement uses TRBV6-2 or TRBV6-3 and TRBJ2-5; no definite D call. The germline V gene encodes CDR1 MNHEY and CDR2 SVGEGT. Trimming removed 2 bases from V and 0 bases from J, with 7 bases in between. CDR3 size: 14 residues. The CDR3: CASSYPEYQETQYF. CDR3 sequence (DNA): TGTGCCAGCAGTTACCCGGAGTACCAAGAGACCCAGTACTTC.

This clonotype appeared many times. This chain links TRBV6-6 with TRBJ2-7; 9 bases match TRBD2. This CDR3 is built from 13 residues. V was clipped by 7 bases and J by 3 bases; unmatched bases: 4. Germline V gives CDR1 MNHNY, CDR2 SVGAGI (reference sequence). Here the CDR3 reads CASKRLADYEQYF. DNA for the CDR3: TGTGCCAGCAAACGACTAGCGGACTACGAGCAGTACTTC.

This clonotype was found many times. The chain employs TRBV6-2 or TRBV6-3 and TRBJ2-7; D is ambiguous. Between the trimmed V and J ends, which lost 4 bases and 3 bases, there was a span of 4 bases. Germline V gene data show CDR1 as MNHEY and CDR2 as SVGEGT. The CDR3 runs 11 residues. The CDR3 DNA reads as TGTGCCAGCAGTTGGATCTACGAGCAGTACTTC. Translated: CASSWIYEQYF.

This clonotype was counted ten times or more. The V call is TRBV5-1, the J call TRBJ1-1, with 10 bases identical to TRBD1. Germline V gene lookup returns CDR1 SGHRS and CDR2 YFSETQ. This CDR3 spans 15 amino acids. V gave up 5 bases and J gave up 6 bases; unmatched junction bases: 10. The CDR3 DNA is TGCGCCAGCAGAATCGGGACAGGGGAAGAGGCTGAAGCTTTCTTT. Translation: CASRIGTGEEAEAFF. The full variable domain, rest sourced from reference TRBV5-1 and TRBJ1-1, is KAGVTQTPRYLIKTRGQQVTLSCSPISGHRSVSWYQQTPGQGLQFLFEYFSETQRNKGNFPGRFSGRQFSNSRSEMNVSTLELGDSALYLCASRIGTGEEAEAFFGQGTRLTVV.

This clonotype was observed at least ten times. The rearrangement joins TRBV19 to TRBJ2-7, with D perhaps matching TRBD1 (5 bases). This CDR3 spans 14 amino acids. Germline lookup yields CDR1 LNHDA and CDR2 SQIVND (reference sequence). V was cut by 5 bases and J by 3 bases, with 14 bases left in between. The CDR3 sequence: CASSPRTSYYEQYF. The CDR3 DNA follows: TGTGCCAGTAGTCCAAGGACATCATACTACGAGCAGTACTTC.

On this clonotype itself: Since the CDR3 does not end with the conserved phenylalanine or tryptophan, this likely comes from a read error. The chain links TRBV20-1 to TRBJ2-5; D is unclear. Germline V gene lookup returns CDR1 DFQATT and CDR2 SNEGSKA (reference sequence). Trimming removed 6 bases from V and 0 bases from J, with 8 bases in between. The CDR3 consists of 12 residues. In DNA, the CDR3 is TGCAGTGCCCTAGAGTACCAAGAGACCCAGTACATC. Its translation is CSALEYQETQYI.

The chain recombines TRBV12-3 or TRBV12-4 with TRBJ1-2; no reliable D call. The V and J ends lost 5 bases and 3 bases respectively, with 10 bases between them. This CDR3 spans 13 amino acids. For the CDR3, the DNA is TGTGCCAGCAGTCAAAGCACGGACTATGGCTACACCTTC. This codes for CASSQSTDYGYTF.

The genes are TRBV12-3 or TRBV12-4 and TRBJ1-1; 9 bases are shared with TRBD1. CDR3 length equals 16 residues. V gave up 3 bases and J gave up 0 bases; unmatched junction bases: 5. The CDR3 nucleotides read TGTGCCAGCAGTTTCTGGGACAGGGAAGTGAACACTGAAGCTTTCTTT. It specifies CASSFWDREVNTEAFF.

In this sample, this clonotype turned up many times. This chain links TRBV12-3 or TRBV12-4 with TRBJ1-1, with D possibly matching TRBD1 (5 bases). Trimming shortened V by 3 bases and J by 1 base, and 9 bases separated the two germline ends. The CDR3 is made up of 14 amino acids. The DNA for the CDR3 is TGTGCCAGCAGTTTCCAGGGAAGGAACACTGAAGCTTTCTTT. Protein product: CASSFQGRNTEAFF.

Many counts were recorded for this clonotype. The chain joins TRBV30 to TRBJ1-2, with TRBD1 as a possible D gene (6 bases). CDR1 GTSNPN and CDR2 SVGIG come from the germline V gene (reference sequence). This CDR3 spans 12 amino acids. V was clipped by 8 bases and J by 5 bases, with 15 bases between them. CDR3 sequence reads: CAREEGGYGYTF. For the CDR3, the DNA is TGTGCCCGGGAAGAGGGGGGTTATGGCTACACCTTC. Complete variable domain (other parts from reference TRBV30 and TRBJ1-2): SQTIHQWPATLVQPVGSPLSLECTVEGTSNPNLYWYRQAAGRGLQLLFYSVGIGQISSEVPQNLSASRPQDRQFILSSKKLLLSDSGFYLCAREEGGYGYTFGSGTRLTVV.

This clonotype was observed many times. V and J are TRBV10-3 and TRBJ1-1; no clear D. Trimming cost V 8 bases and J 12 bases, with 16 bases left between them. The CDR3 loop spans 11 amino acids. The germline gives CDR1 ENHRY, CDR2 SYGVKD. This chain's CDR3 is CAIFGGQTTFF. CDR3 in DNA: TGTGCCATCTTCGGAGGGCAGACAACTTTCTTT.

At least ten counts were recorded for this clonotype. The gene calls are TRBV6-5 and TRBJ1-1; D possibly corresponds to TRBD1 (6 bases). The CDR3 covers 16 residues. Germline V gene data show CDR1 as MNHEY and CDR2 as SVGAGI. V was cut by 2 bases and J by 0 bases, with 13 bases left in between. The CDR3 DNA reads TGTGCCAGCAGTTACGGGGGGGCGATGGTGAACACTGAAGCTTTCTTT. Protein sequence: CASSYGGAMVNTEAFF.